The following is a T cell receptor beta chain sequence with its context. The CDR3 extends over 13 amino acids. Trimming cost V 6 bases and J 6 bases, with 14 bases left between them. Germline values: CDR1 MNHEY, CDR2 SVGAGI. The data were obtained in a study of blood T cell repertoires in COVID-19. In the study overall: Sites across the United States, Italy and Spain contributed samples from acute and convalescent COVID-19.

Grouping used clinical history reported by participants in a survey and questionnaire. In the authors' methods: Amplification of reference gene primers was used by the study to estimate nucleated cell counts. Profiled with immunoSEQ multiplex PCR; TCRdb holds only in-frame clones, not every one. Clonal size and the V and J genes are those of that table, whereas D and trimming came from the DNA. The profile shows roughly 280,000 clones, 88% of them singletons. The chain couples TRBV6-5 to TRBJ1-2; D gene uncertain. The sample was PBMCs or T cells enriched from blood (not recorded which). This receptor was taken from a woman between 45 and 60 years old who had recovered from COVID-19. CDR3 loop: CASRSDHVDGYTF. CDR3 DNA: TGTGCCAGCAGGAGCGACCATGTGGATGGCTACACCTTC.